This T cell receptor beta chain is drawn from a study of regulatory T cells in long-lasting Graves disease. Study information: The criterion for persistent Graves' disease was over 5 years of antithyroid drugs with positive TSH receptor antibodies. Study-wide results and caveats: Possibly, too few samples lowered accuracy.

This clonotype was observed a handful of times. Its antigen remains unidentified. Time point here: persistent/refractory GD, antithyroid drugs over 5 years with positive TRAb. PBMCs were the source of the RNA used for TCR sequencing. Trimming shortened V by 5 bases and J by 3 bases, and 13 bases separated the two germline ends. CDR1 MNHEY and CDR2 SVGEGT come from the germline V gene. This CDR3 is built from 15 residues. Assembly of TCR beta libraries relied on iRepertoire HTBI primers together with Arm-PCR of CDR3 regions. TCRdb fed the multiplex PCR reads into MiXCR, producing one record per CDR3 protein. The table has about 470,000 distinct CDR3 sequences, roughly 21% seen once.

V usage is TRBV6-2 or TRBV6-3 and J usage is TRBJ2-2; possible D gene TRBD1, 5 bases. The TCR originated in a female donor with Graves disease. The sample was peripheral blood mononuclear cells (PBMCs), taken when the disease was refractory, from a patient treated with antithyroid drugs. CDR3 amino acids: CASSDTSRDTGELFF. CDR3 in DNA: TGTGCCAGCAGTGATACTTCCAGGGACACCGGGGAGCTGTTTTTT.